This TCR beta chain comes out of a study of blood T cell repertoires in COVID-19. The CDR3 runs to 13 residues. Germline V CDR1 and CDR2: SGHRS, YFSETQ. Trimming pared 7 bases from V and 7 bases from J, leaving 17 bases between. The data were produced by immunoSEQ multiplex PCR, yet TCRdb's version contains in-frame clones alone and is incomplete. This sample has over 150,000 clones, with about 86% found just once. This chain uses TRBV5-1 with TRBJ1-1; possibly TRBD1 for D (6 bases). The sequenced sample consisted of peripheral blood. This TCR came from a man aged 50 or older with active or convalescent COVID-19. DNA of the CDR3: TGCGCCAGCGTCGGTCAGGGGCAGGGTGAAGCTTTCTTT. This gives the protein CASVGQGQGEAFF.